Shown below are 21 T cell receptor beta chains from a single sample sequenced in a study of radiation and T cells in renal cell carcinoma. Sample time point: blood 4 weeks post-SBRT, at nephrectomy. Treatment meaning: 15 Gy SBRT to primary tumor, nephrectomy 4 weeks later. The method was immunoSEQ multiplex PCR; TCRdb's version includes in-frame clones alone and lacks a portion of them. The sample records 120,000 to 150,000 clones, 75% to 90% being singletons. This specimen was blood, taken from a patient whose treatment included radiotherapy and nephrectomy. The receptors were sampled from a woman aged 45-65 years with renal cell carcinoma.

The genes are TRBV7-8 and TRBJ1-2; no clear D gene. Germline V gives CDR1 SGHVS, CDR2 FQNEAQ. V was pared by 5 bases and J by 5 bases, with 12 bases between. This CDR3 is built from 13 residues. The DNA of the CDR3 is TGTGCCAGCAGCCCCGGACGTTTTTATGGCTACACCTTC. Protein product: CASSPGRFYGYTF.

The chain combines TRBV15 with TRBJ1-2; 11 nucleotides agree with TRBD1. The germline gives CDR1 LNHNV, CDR2 YYDKDF (reference sequence). The CDR3 spans 16 residues. With V trimmed by 1 base and J by 5 bases, 6 bases remained unmatched. CDR3 DNA: TGTGCCACCAGCAGAGTTGGACAGGGGGCGCGGTATGGCTACACCTTC. This codes for CATSRVGQGARYGYTF. Filled out from reference TRBV15 and TRBJ1-2, the complete variable domain reads DAMVIQNPRYQVTQFGKPVTLSCSQTLNHNVMYWYQQKSSQAPKLLFHYYDKDFNNEADTPDNFQSRRPNTSFCFLDIRSPGLGDTAMYLCATSRVGQGARYGYTFGSGTRLTVV.

This chain joins TRBV5-1 and TRBJ1-2; D is uncertain. CDR3 length equals 14 residues. V lost 4 bases and J lost 4, with 14 bases in between. Germline V gene lookup returns CDR1 SGHRS and CDR2 YFSETQ. The CDR3 loop reads CASSPPTGSYGYTF. CDR3 in DNA: TGCGCCAGCAGCCCGCCGACGGGCTCCTATGGCTACACCTTC.

The CDR3 is CRAGVNTEAFF. DNA of the CDR3: TGCCGAGCGGGGGTTAACACTGAAGCTTTCTTT. The chain joins TRBV20-1 to TRBJ1-1; TRBD1 might be the D (5 bases). The CDR3 sequence is 11 residues long. Germline V gene lookup returns CDR1 DFQATT and CDR2 SNEGSKA (reference sequence).

This chain joins TRBV11-2 and TRBJ2-7; weak D call: TRBD2 (5 bases). Germline lookup yields CDR1 SGHAT and CDR2 FQNNGV. Between the trimmed V and J ends, which lost 5 bases and 3 bases, there was a span of 11 bases. The CDR3 sequence is 13 residues long. DNA for the CDR3: TGTGCCAGCAGCCAGCCGGGGATCTACGAGCAGTACTTC. Residues: CASSQPGIYEQYF.

The chain joins TRBV6-6 to TRBJ2-7; D uncertain. The V gene's germline CDR1 is MNHNY and CDR2 SVGAGI (reference sequence). CDR3 length: 15 amino acids. Trimming pared 1 base from V and 4 bases from J, leaving 14 bases between. The CDR3 bases are TGTGCCAGCAGTTACTTGGTGGGTCGCCAGTACGAGCAGTACTTC. This sequence encodes CASSYLVGRQYEQYF.

This rearrangement joins TRBV15 to TRBJ2-3, with 10 bases identical to TRBD2. The J segment lost 5 bases and the V segment lost 5 bases, leaving 13 bases of the junction unmatched. Germline V CDR1 and CDR2: LNHNV, YYDKDF (reference sequence). CDR3 size: 17 residues. The CDR3: CATSSRLASGSGDTQYF. CDR3 DNA sequence: TGTGCCACCAGCTCCCGACTGGCTAGCGGGAGTGGAGATACGCAGTATTTT.

The count of this clone is one. This chain joins TRBV10-1 and TRBJ2-7; a weak D match, TRBD2 (5 bases). The V end lost 7 bases, the J end lost 5 bases, and 15 bases lay between the germline ends. The CDR3 loop spans 13 amino acids. The germline CDR1 and CDR2 sequences are WNHNN and SYGVQD (reference sequence). The CDR3 region is CASTPRGTDEQYF. The DNA for the CDR3 is TGCGCCAGCACCCCCCGGGGAACCGACGAGCAGTACTTC.

This chain uses TRBV10-3 with TRBJ2-5, with TRBD2 matching over 8 bases. CDR1 ENHRY and CDR2 SYGVKD come from the germline V gene. Unmatched junction bases numbered 14, after V lost 6 bases and J lost 5 bases. This CDR3 is 16 amino acids long. In DNA form, the CDR3 reads TGTGCCATCAGCCGAGGGTCGGGGGGGGCAGCTGAGACCCAGTACTTC. Its translation: CAISRGSGGAAETQYF.

On this clone: Within the sample, other DNA sequences also encode this same CDR3. The rearrangement joins TRBV5-1 to TRBJ2-3; no clear D. Germline V gene lookup returns CDR1 SGHRS and CDR2 YFSETQ. V was cut by 4 bases and J by 0 bases, with 3 bases left in between. The CDR3 covers 12 residues. The CDR3 spells CASSPSTDTQYF. CDR3 DNA: TGCGCCAGCAGCCCCAGCACAGATACGCAGTATTTT.

The V call is TRBV9, the J call TRBJ2-7, with 7 bases lining up with TRBD1. Trimming took 3 bases from V and 0 from J; bases not matched to a gene: 3. Per germline, CDR1 SGDLS and CDR2 YYNGEE. The CDR3 consists of 14 residues. The CDR3 region has the DNA TGTGCCAGCAGCGGACAGGGAATCTCCTACGAGCAGTACTTC. Residues: CASSGQGISYEQYF.

V is TRBV5-5 and J is TRBJ2-7; 9 nucleotides match TRBD1. CDR3 length: 12 amino acids. V gave up 3 bases and J gave up 9 bases; unmatched junction bases: 4. Germline CDR1 SGHKS, CDR2 YYEKEE (reference sequence). The CDR3 loop is CASSSPGQGQYF. The CDR3 DNA sequence: TGTGCCAGCAGCTCTCCGGGACAGGGGCAGTACTTC.

The J gene is TRBJ2-2, the V gene TRBV5-1; TRBD1 aligns across 7 bases. The germline gives CDR1 SGHRS, CDR2 YFSETQ. The ends lost 0 bases at V and 5 bases at J; junction bases unmatched: 4. This CDR3 spans 15 amino acids. CDR3 bases: TGCGCCAGCAGCTTGGCCGGGACAGAAACCGGGGAGCTGTTTTTT. Residues: CASSLAGTETGELFF.

This clone was found once. V usage is TRBV6-6 and J usage is TRBJ1-6; D not certain. CDR1 and CDR2 from the germline V gene are MNHNY and SVGAGI (reference sequence). V lost 8 bases, J lost 4 bases, and 12 bases lay in between. The CDR3 consists of 14 residues. DNA for the CDR3: TGTGCCAGCGACACGGGAAGTTATAATTCACCCCTCCACTTT. This translates into CASDTGSYNSPLHF.

This clone was counted a single time. The chain joins TRBV18 to TRBJ2-7; TRBD1 agrees at 9 bases. This CDR3 contains 14 residues. Trimming took 4 bases from V and 6 from J; bases not matched to a gene: 7. Germline V gene data show CDR1 as KGHSH and CDR2 as LQKENI. The CDR3 reads CASSRDRQGGEQYF. In DNA form, the CDR3 reads TGTGCCAGCTCACGTGACAGACAGGGGGGCGAGCAGTACTTC.

This clone appeared a single time. The chain combines TRBV28 with TRBJ1-1, with D unclear. This CDR3 region has 12 residues. Trimming shortened V by 5 bases and J by 1 base, and 5 bases separated the two germline ends. The V gene's germline CDR1 is MDHEN and CDR2 SYDVKM. The DNA of the CDR3 is TGTGCCAGCAGTGCCGGGAACACTGAAGCTTTCTTT. Encoded protein: CASSAGNTEAFF.

This chain uses TRBV11-2 with TRBJ1-3; D is ambiguous. Germline V gene sequence: CDR1 SGHAT, CDR2 FQNNGV. Trimming took off 6 bases at V and 2 bases at J, with 11 bases between the two ends. This CDR3 region has 14 residues. The CDR3 is CASRIDIPGNTIYF. The CDR3 DNA follows: TGTGCCAGCAGAATAGACATCCCTGGAAACACCATATATTTT.

This clone has only one observation. The CDR3 DNA reads as TGTGCCAGCAGCTTGGCCGGGAACTATGGCTACACCTTC. Amino acids: CASSLAGNYGYTF. The chain recombines TRBV5-4 with TRBJ1-2; D gene uncertain. Germline CDR1 reads SGHNT; CDR2 reads YYREEE (reference sequence). This CDR3 has 13 residues. The V gene lost 0 bases and the J gene lost 2 bases, with 5 bases spanning the gap.

This clone was counted between two and nine times. The rearrangement uses TRBV2 and TRBJ2-1; 9 nucleotides line up with TRBD2. Germline V gene sequence: CDR1 SNHLY, CDR2 FYNNEI. The J segment lost 8 bases and the V segment lost 4 bases, leaving 3 bases of the junction unmatched. The CDR3 is 13 residues long. The DNA for the CDR3 is TGTGCCAGCAGTGTACAGCGGGGGGATGAGCAGTTCTTC. Its translation: CASSVQRGDEQFF.

V gene TRBV5-6 combines with J gene TRBJ2-4, with D perhaps TRBD2 (5 bases). Trimming cost V 4 bases and J 7 bases, with 24 bases left between them. The CDR3 runs 17 residues. Germline CDR1 SGHDT, CDR2 YYEEEE. CDR3 protein: CASSPRGWGLSGNIQYF. The CDR3 DNA reads TGTGCCAGCAGCCCTCGGGGTTGGGGTCTTTCGGGGAACATTCAGTACTTC.

The chain has TRBV5-6 and TRBJ2-7; D may be TRBD1 or TRBD2 (5 bases each). This CDR3 region has 16 residues. Trimming pared 4 bases from V and 2 bases from J, leaving 19 bases between. CDR1 is SGHDT and CDR2 is YYEEEE in the germline V gene. CDR3 nucleotide sequence: TGTGCCAGCAGCCCTACGGGGCAGGAGCGAACCTACGAGCAGTACTTC. It translates to CASSPTGQERTYEQYF.